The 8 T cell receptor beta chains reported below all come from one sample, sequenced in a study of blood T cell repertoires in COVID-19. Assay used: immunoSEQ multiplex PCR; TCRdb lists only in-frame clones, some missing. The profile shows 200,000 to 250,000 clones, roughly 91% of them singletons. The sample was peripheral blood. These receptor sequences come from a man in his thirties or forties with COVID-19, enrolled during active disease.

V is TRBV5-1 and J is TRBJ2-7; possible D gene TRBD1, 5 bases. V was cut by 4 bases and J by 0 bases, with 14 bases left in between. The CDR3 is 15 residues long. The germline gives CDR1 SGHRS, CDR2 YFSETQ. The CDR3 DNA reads TGCGCCAGCAGCACTGGACATCAGAGCTCCTACGAGCAGTACTTC. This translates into CASSTGHQSSYEQYF.

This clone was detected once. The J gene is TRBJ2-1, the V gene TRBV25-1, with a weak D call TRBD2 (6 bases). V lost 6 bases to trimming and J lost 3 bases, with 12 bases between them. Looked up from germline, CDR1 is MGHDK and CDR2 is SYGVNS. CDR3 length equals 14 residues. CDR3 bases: TGTGCCAGCAGGGGGACTGGATACTACAATGAGCAGTTCTTC. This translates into CASRGTGYYNEQFF.

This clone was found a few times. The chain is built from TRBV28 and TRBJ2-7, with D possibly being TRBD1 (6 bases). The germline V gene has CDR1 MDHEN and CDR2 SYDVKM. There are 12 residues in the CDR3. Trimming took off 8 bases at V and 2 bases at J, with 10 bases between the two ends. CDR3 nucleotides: TGTGCCAGCGGAAACAGGGCCTACGAGCAGTACTTC. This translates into CASGNRAYEQYF.

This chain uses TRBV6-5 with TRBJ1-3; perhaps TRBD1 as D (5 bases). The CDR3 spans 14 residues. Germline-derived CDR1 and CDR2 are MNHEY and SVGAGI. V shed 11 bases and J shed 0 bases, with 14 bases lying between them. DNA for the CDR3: TGTGCCGGGGGGTCCCGGCACTCTGGAAACACCATATATTTT. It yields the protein CAGGSRHSGNTIYF.

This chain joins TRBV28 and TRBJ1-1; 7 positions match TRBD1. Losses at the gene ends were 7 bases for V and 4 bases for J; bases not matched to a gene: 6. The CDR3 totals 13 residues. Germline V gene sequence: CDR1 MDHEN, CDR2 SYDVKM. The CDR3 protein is CASNSDRATEAFF. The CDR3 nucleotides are TGTGCCAGCAATAGTGACAGGGCCACTGAAGCTTTCTTT.

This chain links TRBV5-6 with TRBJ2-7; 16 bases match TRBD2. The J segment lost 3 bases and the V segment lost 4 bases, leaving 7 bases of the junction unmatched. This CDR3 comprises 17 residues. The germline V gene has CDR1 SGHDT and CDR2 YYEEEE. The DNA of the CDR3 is TGTGCCAGCAGCCTAGGGACTAGCGGGGGGGCCAACTACGAGCAGTACTTC. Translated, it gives CASSLGTSGGANYEQYF.

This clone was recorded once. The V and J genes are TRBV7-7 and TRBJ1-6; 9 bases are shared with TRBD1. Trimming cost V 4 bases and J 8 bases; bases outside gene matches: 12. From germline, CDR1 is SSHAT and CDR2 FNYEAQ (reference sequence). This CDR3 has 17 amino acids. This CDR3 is CASSSRDRGIFDSPLHF. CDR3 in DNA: TGTGCCAGCAGCTCAAGAGACAGGGGGATTTTTGATTCACCCCTCCACTTT.

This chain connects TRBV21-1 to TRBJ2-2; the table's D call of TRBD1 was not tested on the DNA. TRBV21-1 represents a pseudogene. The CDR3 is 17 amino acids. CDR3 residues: CASSALGGQGCVGELFF. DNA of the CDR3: TGTGCCAGCAGCGCTCTCGGGGGACAGGGGTGTGTCGGGGAGCTGTTTTTT.